This paragraph covers one T cell receptor (beta chain) sequence. Source study methods: Reference gene primers were amplified, and this amplification served to estimate nucleated cell counts. Profiling relied on immunoSEQ multiplex PCR, and the TCRdb table lists in-frame clones only, not all of them. From that table come the V and J calls and clone size; the DNA was used to work out D and trimming. The table records a few hundred thousand clones, about 87% of them present only once. The data stem from a study of blood T cell repertoires in COVID-19. Study-wide context: Material from acute and convalescent COVID-19 was sourced from the United States, Italy and Spain. Sources were T cells, B-cell-depleted T cells, or PBMCs; the material itself was cDNA or gDNA.

Trimming cost V 7 bases and J 3 bases, with 5 bases left between them. This CDR3 has 11 residues. Germline lookup yields CDR1 KGHDR and CDR2 SFDVKD. The chain is built from TRBV24-1 and TRBJ1-2; no clear D gene. The sample consisted of peripheral blood. The sequence derives from a woman in her twenties or thirties who had recovered from COVID-19. CDR3 in amino acids: CATREDYGYTF. The CDR3 coding sequence is TGTGCCACCAGAGAGGACTATGGCTACACCTTC.